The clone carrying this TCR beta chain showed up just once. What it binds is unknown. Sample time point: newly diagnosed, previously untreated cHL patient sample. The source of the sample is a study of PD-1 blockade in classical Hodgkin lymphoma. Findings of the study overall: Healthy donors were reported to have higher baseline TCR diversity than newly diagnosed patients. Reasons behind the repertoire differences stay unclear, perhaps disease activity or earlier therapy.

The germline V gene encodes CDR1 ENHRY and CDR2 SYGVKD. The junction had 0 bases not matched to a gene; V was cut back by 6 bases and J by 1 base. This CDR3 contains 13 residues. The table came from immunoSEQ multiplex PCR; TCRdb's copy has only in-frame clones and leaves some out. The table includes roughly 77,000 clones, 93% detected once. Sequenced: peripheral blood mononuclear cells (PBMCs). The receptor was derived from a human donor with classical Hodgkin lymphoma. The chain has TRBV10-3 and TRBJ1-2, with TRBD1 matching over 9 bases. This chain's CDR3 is CAIRDRGNYGYTF. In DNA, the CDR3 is TGTGCCATCAGGGACAGGGGTAACTATGGCTACACCTTC.